This entry lists 8 T cell receptor beta chains sequenced from one sample in a study of CD8 T cells in Susac syndrome. Random hexamers were used to reverse transcribe the RNA input (about 0.5 to 1 ug). TCRdb redid the calling of the immunoSEQ multiplex PCR reads with MiXCR, one entry per CDR3 protein. The sample lists about 210,000 distinct CDR3 sequences, around 93% occurring once. Material: CD4+ T cells from PBMCs. The receptors stem from a human donor with Susac syndrome.

This chain links TRBV6-5 with TRBJ1-2, with TRBD1 matching 7 bases. J gave up 4 bases and V 6 bases, and 11 bases lay outside the gene matches. The CDR3 consists of 15 residues. The germline gives CDR1 MNHEY, CDR2 SVGAGI. The CDR3 coding sequence is TGTGCCAGCAGCCGGACAGGACCCGCGGGCTATGGCTACACCTTC. It codes for CASSRTGPAGYGYTF.

V gene TRBV20-1 combines with J gene TRBJ1-1; D perhaps matches TRBD1 (6 bases). CDR1 is DFQATT, CDR2 SNEGSKA, per germline (reference sequence). V shed 1 base and J shed 9 bases, with 9 bases lying between them. The CDR3 length is 11 residues. CDR3 in DNA: TGCAGTGCTAGAGGGACAGACAAAGCTTTCTTT. It yields the protein CSARGTDKAFF.

The chain joins TRBV20-1 to TRBJ2-7; D is perhaps TRBD1 (5 bases). The CDR3 consists of 13 residues. V lost 1 base to trimming and J lost 3 bases, with 10 bases between them. Germline V CDR1 and CDR2: DFQATT, SNEGSKA (reference sequence). CDR3 DNA: TGCAGTGCTAGAGGACAGCTGAGCTACGAGCAGTACTTC. Amino acids: CSARGQLSYEQYF.

The chain has TRBV6-6 and TRBJ1-1; D is unresolved. Trimming took off 7 bases at V and 6 bases at J, with 9 bases between the two ends. From germline, CDR1 is MNHNY and CDR2 SVGAGI (reference sequence). The length of the CDR3 is 11 residues. The chain's CDR3 is CASTVGAEAFF. CDR3 in DNA: TGTGCCAGCACGGTGGGCGCTGAAGCTTTCTTT.

The chain combines TRBV20-1 with TRBJ1-5, with TRBD1 matching 10 bases. Per the germline V gene, CDR1 is DFQATT and CDR2 is SNEGSKA (reference sequence). After removal of 5 bases from V and 3 bases from J, the junction contained 10 bases not matched to a gene. This CDR3 region has 16 residues. This CDR3 is CSAPKRDRGHNQPQHF. In DNA form, the CDR3 reads TGCAGTGCTCCAAAGAGGGACAGGGGACACAATCAGCCCCAGCATTTT.

The gene calls are TRBV5-6 and TRBJ2-1, with D perhaps TRBD1 (5 bases). The CDR3 runs to 13 residues. The V and J ends lost 1 base and 13 bases respectively, with 15 bases between them. CDR1 SGHDT and CDR2 YYEEEE come from the germline V gene. As DNA, the CDR3 is TGTGCCAGCAGCTTGAGACAGTCAAGGCTACAGTTCTTC. The encoded protein is CASSLRQSRLQFF.

V is TRBV20-1 and J is TRBJ2-5, with TRBD2 identical over 10 bases. Germline V gene data show CDR1 as DFQATT and CDR2 as SNEGSKA (reference sequence). J was trimmed by 3 bases and V by 3 bases; bases with no gene match: 4. The CDR3 is made up of 14 amino acids. In nucleotides, the CDR3 is TGCAGTGCTAGCAATCTAGCGGGGGAAGAGACCCAGTACTTC. The encoded protein is CSASNLAGEETQYF.

The chain couples TRBV6-5 to TRBJ1-1; TRBD1 aligns across 12 bases. The germline V gene encodes CDR1 MNHEY and CDR2 SVGAGI. J was trimmed by 5 bases and V by 6 bases; bases with no gene match: 7. CDR3 size: 15 residues. This chain's CDR3 is CASSLGTGGATEAFF. The CDR3 DNA reads TGTGCCAGCAGCCTCGGGACAGGGGGCGCGACTGAAGCTTTCTTT.